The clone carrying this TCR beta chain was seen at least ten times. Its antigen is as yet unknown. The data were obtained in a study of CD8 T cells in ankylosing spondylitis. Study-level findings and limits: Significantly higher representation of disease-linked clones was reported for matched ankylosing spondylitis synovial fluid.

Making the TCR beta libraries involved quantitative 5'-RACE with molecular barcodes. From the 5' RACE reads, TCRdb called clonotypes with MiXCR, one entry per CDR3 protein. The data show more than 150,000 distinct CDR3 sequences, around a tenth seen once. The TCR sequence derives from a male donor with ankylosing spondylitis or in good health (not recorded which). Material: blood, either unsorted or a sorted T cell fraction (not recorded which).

In DNA form, the CDR3 reads TGTGCCAGCAGCGTGGACCTTTGGAAGGATGGCTACACCTTC. It translates to CASSVDLWKDGYTF. The J gene is TRBJ1-2, the V gene TRBV5-6; D is ambiguous. The germline CDR1 and CDR2 sequences are SGHDT and YYEEEE. Trimming removed 4 bases at V and 6 bases at J, with 16 bases between. CDR3 length: 14 residues.